A selection of T cell receptor beta chains follows, all from one sample in a study of blood T cell repertoires in COVID-19. The method was immunoSEQ multiplex PCR; TCRdb's version includes in-frame clones alone and lacks a portion of them. The table has 160,000 or so clones, roughly 89% seen once. The sequencing input was peripheral blood. The receptor set was obtained from a woman between 70 and 85 years old with COVID-19, enrolled during active disease. Both conserved end residues are part of each CDR3. A D gene is named only where the DNA matches it firmly. Size values are once, few and many counts, or a class for expanded clones, and some rows have none.

d_gene,j_gene,v_gene,abundance,CDR3nt,CDR3aa
NA,TRBJ1-1,TRBV3-1/TRBV3-2,NA,TGTGCCAGCAGCCCCACCCGCGGGCCAAACACTGAAGCTTTCTTT,CASSPTRGPNTEAFF
TRBD1,TRBJ1-2,TRBV2,NA,TGTGCCAGCAGGGGATACAGGGGAGCTAACTATGGCTACACCTTC,CASRGYRGANYGYTF
NA,TRBJ1-2,TRBV6-5,few,TGTGCCAGCAGCCTCAGCGGGACACCGAGGTATGGCTACACCTTC,CASSLSGTPRYGYTF
TRBD2,TRBJ2-3,TRBV11-2,NA,TGTGCCAGCAGCTCGGGGGGGCCGGCAGATACGCAGTATTTT,CASSSGGPADTQYF
NA,TRBJ2-1,TRBV18,NA,TGTGCCAGCTCACCATGGACAGACAATGAGCAGTTCTTC,CASSPWTDNEQFF
TRBD2,TRBJ2-5,TRBV4-2,NA,TGTGCCAGCAGCCAAGTAAGCGGGGGCGTTACAGAGACCCAGTACTTC,CASSQVSGGVTETQYF
NA,TRBJ1-4,TRBV5-1,NA,TGCGCCAGCAGCTTGGGAGGGGACACTAGTAATGAAAAACTGTTTTTT,CASSLGGDTSNEKLFF
TRBD1,TRBJ1-3,TRBV10-1,NA,TGCGCCAGCAGTTCGACAGGGAAGTGGAACACCATATATTTT,CASSSTGKWNTIYF
TRBD1,TRBJ2-3,TRBV23-1,NA,TGCGCCAGCAGCCGCACTGTACCCCGCCAGGGACAGGGGACAGATACGCAGTATTTT,CASSRTVPRQGQGTDTQYF
NA,TRBJ2-7,TRBV10-3,NA,TGTGCCATCAGGGCCGGGGTAGAGAGATACGAGCAGTACTTC,CAIRAGVERYEQYF
NA,TRBJ2-6,TRBV4-2,NA,TGTGCCAGCAGCCAAGGGACACAATTATCTGGGGCCAACGTCCTGACTTTC,CASSQGTQLSGANVLTF
NA,TRBJ1-2,TRBV6-5,NA,TGTGCCAGCAGTTACTCTGGGGACAAAGCGTCCTATGGCTACACCTTC,CASSYSGDKASYGYTF
NA,TRBJ1-3,TRBV4-2,NA,TGTGCCAGCAGCCAAGAGGTTTCCTTGAGTGGAAACACCATATATTTT,CASSQEVSLSGNTIYF
NA,TRBJ1-1,TRBV5-5,NA,TGTGCCAGCAGCCGTGGACAGAGAATGAACACTGAAGCTTTCTTT,CASSRGQRMNTEAFF
TRBD1,TRBJ2-7,TRBV5-1,NA,TGCGCCAGCAGCTCTCGACAGGGGGCCTACGAGCAGTACTTC,CASSSRQGAYEQYF
TRBD1,TRBJ1-1,TRBV4-1,NA,TGCGCCAGCAGCCACACAGGGGACACTGAAGCTTTCTTT,CASSHTGDTEAFF
NA,TRBJ1-1,TRBV27,NA,TGTGCCAGCAGTTTACTAAGGGGCGACACTGAAGCTTTCTTT,CASSLLRGDTEAFF
TRBD1,TRBJ1-2,TRBV6-5,few,TGTGCCAGCAGGACAGGGGACTATGGCTACACCTTC,CASRTGDYGYTF
TRBD1,TRBJ2-2,TRBV2,once,TGTGCCAGCAGTTTTACCGGGACAGTATACACCGGGGAGCTGTTTTTT,CASSFTGTVYTGELFF
NA,TRBJ1-1,TRBV5-1,NA,TGCGCCAGCAATATGGGGACTCTGAACACTGAAGCTTTCTTT,CASNMGTLNTEAFF
TRBD1,TRBJ2-1,TRBV7-2,NA,TGTGCCAGCAGGCGTAACAGGGGGCTGGGCAATGAGCAGTTCTTC,CASRRNRGLGNEQFF
NA,TRBJ1-1,TRBV10-2,NA,TGCGCCAGCAGTGAGCAGGGTCGCACTGAAGCTTTCTTT,CASSEQGRTEAFF
NA,TRBJ2-7,TRBV19,NA,TGTGCCAGTAGTGGCGGTACTTACGAGCAGTACTTC,CASSGGTYEQYF
NA,TRBJ2-3,TRBV10-3,NA,TGTGCCCTGGGGGGTCCTAGCACAGATACGCAGTATTTT,CALGGPSTDTQYF
NA,TRBJ1-6,TRBV6-4,NA,TGTGCCAGCAGACTGGACATGAATAATTCACCCCTCCACTTT,CASRLDMNNSPLHF
NA,TRBJ1-2,TRBV7-5,NA,TGTGCCAGAAGCCCTCCCGCGGGCCTCAGGGACTGGGACTATGGCTACACCTTC,CARSPPAGLRDWDYGYTF
TRBD1,TRBJ1-1,TRBV7-8,NA,TGTGCCAGCAGCTCCCACTGGGGACAGAGGGGCACTGAAGCTTTCTTT,CASSSHWGQRGTEAFF
TRBD1,TRBJ1-5,TRBV19,NA,TGTGCCAGTAGTATAGGGTGGACAGGGACTCGCAATCAGCCCCAGCATTTT,CASSIGWTGTRNQPQHF
NA,TRBJ2-3,TRBV5-4,NA,TGTGCCAGCAGCTTGGGGGAGGATACGCAGTATTTT,CASSLGEDTQYF
NA,TRBJ1-1,TRBV7-9,once,TGTGCCAGCAGCAATAAGGCGGAAACTGAAGCTTTCTTT,CASSNKAETEAFF
TRBD2,TRBJ2-1,TRBV4-1,NA,TGCGCCAGCAGCTCACTAGCGGGGACCTACAATGAGCAGTTCTTC,CASSSLAGTYNEQFF
TRBD2,TRBJ2-3,TRBV14,NA,TGTGCCAGCAGCCAAGACGGGCTAGCGGGATACCAAGATACGCAGTATTTT,CASSQDGLAGYQDTQYF
NA,TRBJ2-2,TRBV3-1/TRBV3-2,NA,TGTGCCAGCAGCCAAGCCGCGTTCACCGGGGAGCTGTTTTTT,CASSQAAFTGELFF
NA,TRBJ2-7,TRBV3-1/TRBV3-2,NA,TGTGCCAGCAGTCAACTGTGGGGAGGCGAGCAGTACTTC,CASSQLWGGEQYF
TRBD2,TRBJ2-5,TRBV10-3,NA,TGTGCCATCAGCGCGGGGGTCCAAGAGACCCAGTACTTC,CAISAGVQETQYF
TRBD2,TRBJ2-5,TRBV5-4,NA,TGTGCCAGCAGCTTGGGCAGCGGGGGCGGGGAGACCCAGTACTTC,CASSLGSGGGETQYF
NA,TRBJ1-5,TRBV28,NA,TGTGCCAGCAGTCGTTTAGTTCAGCCCCAGCATTTT,CASSRLVQPQHF
NA,TRBJ1-1,TRBV2,NA,TGTGCCAGCACACGTGGGGGGTCGGTGGGCAAAGCTTTCTTT,CASTRGGSVGKAFF
TRBD1,TRBJ1-2,TRBV9,few,TGTGCCAGCAGCGTAGAGGGACAGATCTATGGCTACACCTTC,CASSVEGQIYGYTF
TRBD1,TRBJ1-2,TRBV2,NA,TGTGCCAGCAGGGGGACAGGGTTAGGCTATGGCTACACCTTC,CASRGTGLGYGYTF
TRBD1,TRBJ1-1,TRBV3-1/TRBV3-2,NA,TGTGCCAGCAGCCAACGACAGGGTAACACTGAAGCTTTCTTT,CASSQRQGNTEAFF
NA,TRBJ2-7,TRBV24-1,NA,TGTGCCACCAGTGATTGGTCAGGGAACCACGAGCAGTACTTC,CATSDWSGNHEQYF
NA,TRBJ1-3,TRBV4-1,few,TGCGCCAGCAGCCAAGTACAGGGAAACACCATATATTTT,CASSQVQGNTIYF
TRBD1,TRBJ1-2,TRBV18,NA,TGTGCCAGCTCATCCGAACAGGGGGCGTATGGCTACACCTTC,CASSSEQGAYGYTF
NA,TRBJ1-2,TRBV2,NA,TGTGCCAGCAACCTACAGGGATACTATGGCTACACCTTC,CASNLQGYYGYTF
NA,TRBJ2-3,TRBV12-3/TRBV12-4,once,TGTGCCAGCAGTTTCCAAGATACGCAGTATTTT,CASSFQDTQYF
NA,TRBJ2-1,TRBV11-2,NA,TGTGCCAGCAGCCTAGCACCAAGCGTTGAGCAGTTCTTC,CASSLAPSVEQFF
NA,TRBJ1-1,TRBV5-6,NA,TGTGCCAGCAGCCTTACAGGGACCGAAGCTTTCTTT,CASSLTGTEAFF
TRBD2,TRBJ2-2,TRBV5-1,NA,TGCGCCAGCAGCTTGGGACTAGCGGGGTTTAACACCGGGGAGCTGTTTTTT,CASSLGLAGFNTGELFF
NA,TRBJ1-5,TRBV6-1,NA,TGTGCCAGCAGTGAAGGACAGAGTTTTCAGCCCCAGCATTTT,CASSEGQSFQPQHF
TRBD1,TRBJ1-2,TRBV3-1/TRBV3-2,NA,TGTGCCAGCAGCCCAGGGACAGGGTATGGCTACACCTTC,CASSPGTGYGYTF
NA,TRBJ1-5,TRBV7-9,once,TGTGCCAGCGGAACAGTTGGTAATCAGCCCCAGCATTTT,CASGTVGNQPQHF
TRBD1,TRBJ2-7,TRBV2,NA,TGTGCCAGCAGGGTCGGACAGGGGATGTACGAGCAGTACTTC,CASRVGQGMYEQYF
NA,TRBJ2-1,TRBV7-2,NA,TGTGCCAGCAGCTTAGCCCTCGGTTACAATGAGCAGTTCTTC,CASSLALGYNEQFF
TRBD1,TRBJ2-7,TRBV2,NA,TGTGCCAGCACTCTCAGGGGACAGATCAGCTCCTACGAGCAGTACTTC,CASTLRGQISSYEQYF
NA,TRBJ1-3,TRBV4-2,NA,TGTGCCAGCAGCCAAGCACCGCGCTCTGGAAACACCATATATTTT,CASSQAPRSGNTIYF
TRBD1,TRBJ1-6,TRBV3-1/TRBV3-2,NA,TGTGCCAGCAGCCAAGGGGGAGTTACAGGGGGTTCACCCCTCCACTTT,CASSQGGVTGGSPLHF
NA,TRBJ2-7,TRBV2,many,TGTGCCAGCAGTGCGTCCTACGAGCAGTACTTC,CASSASYEQYF
TRBD1,TRBJ1-3,TRBV10-3,NA,TGTGCCATCGGACCGGGACAGGGGGTTGCTGGAAACACCATATATTTT,CAIGPGQGVAGNTIYF
NA,TRBJ2-3,TRBV19,once,TGTGCCAGTGGGGGCCCGGGGCGGAAAGATACGCAGTATTTT,CASGGPGRKDTQYF